This T cell receptor beta chain was identified in a study of shared clonotypes between healthy human individuals. On this clone itself: Its specificity is not known.

The naive CD8 subset, CD45RO-negative cells positively selected for CCR7, excluded terminally differentiated effector memory CD45RA+ cells. The method was immunoSEQ multiplex PCR; TCRdb's version includes in-frame clones alone and lacks a portion of them. This sample has millions of clones; less than 95% occur once, and the top ten carry about 1.1%. Notes on the study in general: Rarefaction showed sorted-subset sequencing was incomplete despite large depth. On the whole, naive subsets had larger estimated richness than memory subsets had. Non-shared clonotypes showed lower generation probabilities than clonotypes common to all four donors.

The receptor comes from a man younger than 35 in good health. Sequencing used naive CD8+ T cells sorted from blood.

CDR3 protein: CASRPTGQGDSLGEKLFF. The CDR3 coding sequence is TGTGCCAGCAGGCCAACGGGACAGGGAGACTCCTTGGGTGAAAAACTGTTTTTT. The rearrangement links TRBV7-9 to TRBJ1-4; 9 nucleotides align to TRBD1. V dropped 6 bases and J dropped 7; count of bases not matched to a gene: 18. The CDR3 is 18 residues long. The germline V gene encodes CDR1 SEHNR and CDR2 FQNEAQ (reference sequence).